One sample yielded the 31 T cell receptor beta chains listed below, sequenced in a study of Ad26.COV2.S vaccination and SARS-CoV-2 variants. As for treatment: around 19 received Ad26.COV2.S at low or high dose, single or two shots; about 5 received placebo; per-sample allocation not given. Specimen acquisition occurred on day 63 following the initial vaccine or placebo injection. The protocol was immunoSEQ multiplex PCR, while the TCRdb copy is restricted to in-frame clones and leaves out a portion. The sample has under 550,000 clones; around 90% are singletons. This specimen was peripheral blood, taken in a trial of Ad26.COV2.S vaccine versus placebo. The receptor source for this set is a person aged 18 to 59 who received the Ad26.COV2.S COVID-19 vaccine or a placebo.

Notes on this clone: This sample also contains other DNA sequences that code for the same CDR3. This chain links TRBV3-1 (or the pseudogene TRBV3-2) with TRBJ2-7; 13 positions match TRBD2. V was clipped by 0 bases and J by 4 bases; unmatched bases: 0. The CDR3 spans 15 residues. Germline loops: CDR1 LGHDT, CDR2 YNNKEL (reference sequence). This CDR3 reads CASSQELAGGYEQYF. The CDR3 bases are TGTGCCAGCAGCCAAGAACTAGCGGGAGGGTACGAGCAGTACTTC.

The chain uses TRBV5-1 and TRBJ2-5, with D hard to call. V gave up 0 bases and J gave up 1 base, with 7 bases separating them. Germline loops: CDR1 SGHRS, CDR2 YFSETQ. This CDR3 spans 14 amino acids. The CDR3 loop is CASSLDSTQETQYF. Written as DNA, the CDR3 is TGCGCCAGCAGCTTGGACAGTACCCAAGAGACCCAGTACTTC.

The V call is TRBV6-5, the J call TRBJ2-1, with 8 bases aligning to TRBD1. The junction had 7 bases not matched to a gene; V was cut back by 10 bases and J by 2 bases. The CDR3 is 14 residues long. Germline V gene lookup returns CDR1 MNHEY and CDR2 SVGAGI. In DNA, the CDR3 is TGTGCCACTCCGGGCAGGGGGCCCTACAATGAGCAGTTCTTC. It codes for CATPGRGPYNEQFF.

This chain links TRBV4-1 with TRBJ1-1; no clear D. The CDR3 extends over 15 amino acids. Trimming removed 3 bases from V and 6 bases from J, with 17 bases in between. The germline gives CDR1 MGHRA, CDR2 YSYEKL. The CDR3 DNA follows: TGCGCCAGCAGCCAGCCGGGATATGACCCTTCTGAAGCTTTCTTT. Protein: CASSQPGYDPSEAFF.

The gene calls are TRBV10-2 and TRBJ2-1, with 8 bases identical to TRBD2. Germline values: CDR1 WSHSY, CDR2 SAAADI. V lost 2 bases to trimming and J lost 2 bases; unmatched junction nucleotides: 5. The CDR3 covers 16 residues. CDR3 loop: CASSERFGRAYNEQFF. As DNA, the CDR3 is TGCGCCAGCAGTGAGAGGTTCGGGAGGGCCTACAATGAGCAGTTCTTC.

The chain links TRBV27 to TRBJ2-4, with D perhaps matching TRBD2 (6 bases). Trimming left V 8 bases short and J 2 bases short, with 13 bases between. CDR3 size: 14 residues. Germline values: CDR1 MNHEY, CDR2 SMNVEV (reference sequence). The CDR3 loop is CASRPGGTKNIQYF. CDR3 bases: TGTGCCAGCCGTCCAGGAGGGACCAAAAACATTCAGTACTTC.

This chain connects TRBV30 to TRBJ1-6; a weak D match, TRBD1 (6 bases). V lost 0 bases and J lost 5, with 11 bases in between. The CDR3 extends over 15 amino acids. Germline V gives CDR1 GTSNPN, CDR2 SVGIG (reference sequence). Here the CDR3 reads CAWSVGTLDNSPLHF. The CDR3 DNA reads as TGTGCCTGGAGTGTAGGGACACTTGATAATTCACCCCTCCACTTT. Variable domain in full (rest from reference TRBV30 and TRBJ1-6): SQTIHQWPATLVQPVGSPLSLECTVEGTSNPNLYWYRQAAGRGLQLLFYSVGIGQISSEVPQNLSASRPQDRQFILSSKKLLLSDSGFYLCAWSVGTLDNSPLHFGNGTRLTVT.

The CDR3 DNA is TGTGCCAGCAGCCCCCAAGAGGTGTGGGCCTACGAGCAGTACTTC. Translation gives CASSPQEVWAYEQYF. The chain combines TRBV9 with TRBJ2-7; D call uncertain. The CDR3 totals 15 residues. V shed 4 bases and J shed 2 bases, with 16 bases lying between them. Germline loops: CDR1 SGDLS, CDR2 YYNGEE. Together with reference TRBV9 and TRBJ2-7, the CDR3 gives the full variable domain: DSGVTQTPKHLITATGQRVTLRCSPRSGDLSVYWYQQSLDQGLQFLIQYYNGEERAKGNILERFSAQQFPDLHSELNLSSLELGDSALYFCASSPQEVWAYEQYFGPGTRLTVT.

This clone was counted once. The chain has TRBV2 and TRBJ1-5; possibly TRBD1 for D (5 bases). Between the trimmed V and J ends, which lost 2 bases and 4 bases, there was a span of 9 bases. This CDR3 comprises 14 residues. Germline V gives CDR1 SNHLY, CDR2 FYNNEI. The CDR3 nucleotides are TGTGCCAGCAGTGAACAGGGAGGAAATCAGCCCCAGCATTTT. Its protein is CASSEQGGNQPQHF.

This chain connects TRBV6-5 to TRBJ1-5, with D tentatively TRBD1 (5 bases). CDR1 and CDR2 from the germline V gene are MNHEY and SVGAGI. The CDR3 is made up of 14 amino acids. Trimming took off 5 bases at V and 7 bases at J, with 15 bases between the two ends. The CDR3 sequence is CASSPLGTSQPQHF. CDR3 coding DNA: TGTGCCAGCAGTCCTCTCGGGACGTCACAGCCCCAGCATTTT.

This chain uses TRBV5-6 with TRBJ2-5; D is ambiguous. This CDR3 has 14 residues. The germline gives CDR1 SGHDT, CDR2 YYEEEE. With 0 bases removed from V and 1 base from J, the gap between germline ends came to 7 bases. CDR3 in amino acids: CASSLVSSQETQYF. The CDR3 coding sequence is TGTGCCAGCAGCTTGGTTAGCAGCCAAGAGACCCAGTACTTC.

The chain recombines TRBV5-4 with TRBJ1-2; unclear D gene. Germline CDR1 reads SGHNT; CDR2 reads YYREEE (reference sequence). The CDR3 loop spans 15 amino acids. Between the trimmed V and J ends, which lost 0 bases and 4 bases, there was a span of 13 bases. CDR3 sequence (DNA): TGTGCCAGCAGCTTGGTGGCAGACCCTTCCTATGGCTACACCTTC. Its protein is CASSLVADPSYGYTF.

V gene TRBV4-3 combines with J gene TRBJ2-1; no reliable D call. From germline, CDR1 is LGHNA and CDR2 YSLEER. The V and J ends lost 0 bases and 4 bases respectively, with 13 bases between them. The CDR3 extends over 16 amino acids. The CDR3 sequence: CASSQDFRRAYNEQFF. DNA for the CDR3: TGCGCCAGCAGCCAAGATTTCCGTAGGGCATACAATGAGCAGTTCTTC.

The sample holds many counts of this clone. This chain links TRBV4-1 with TRBJ2-1; D unresolved. This CDR3 comprises 18 residues. The germline CDR1 and CDR2 sequences are MGHRA and YSYEKL. Deletions cut 0 bases from V and 0 bases from J, with 15 bases between. The CDR3 spells CASSQDSIWQSSYNEQFF. For the CDR3, the DNA is TGCGCCAGCAGCCAAGACTCTATATGGCAGAGCTCCTACAATGAGCAGTTCTTC.

V and J are TRBV20-1 and TRBJ2-3; weak D call: TRBD2 (6 bases). The CDR3 covers 14 residues. V lost 3 bases and J lost 6, with 16 bases in between. Germline CDR1 and CDR2: DFQATT and SNEGSKA (reference sequence). CDR3 in DNA: TGCAGTGCTAGTTTACTAGCCTCCTCGGATACGCAGTATTTT. This encodes CSASLLASSDTQYF.

The gene calls are TRBV7-9 and TRBJ2-5; 8 positions agree with TRBD1. Unmatched junction bases numbered 3, after V lost 5 bases and J lost 4 bases. CDR3 size: 13 residues. From germline, CDR1 is SEHNR and CDR2 FQNEAQ (reference sequence). In nucleotides, the CDR3 is TGTGCCAGCAGCCGGACAGGGCCAGAGACCCAGTACTTC. Translated, it gives CASSRTGPETQYF.

This chain uses TRBV6-5 with TRBJ1-3; 8 bases align to TRBD1. CDR3 size: 16 residues. V gave up 2 bases and J gave up 0 bases; unmatched junction bases: 3. Germline-derived CDR1 and CDR2 are MNHEY and SVGAGI. The CDR3 spells CASSYGTGLSGNTIYF. CDR3 nucleotide sequence: TGTGCCAGCAGTTACGGGACAGGCCTCTCTGGAAACACCATATATTTT.

The rearrangement links TRBV9 to TRBJ1-6, with D unclear. There are 17 residues in the CDR3. Trimming left V 0 bases short and J 0 bases short, with 10 bases between. CDR1 and CDR2 from the germline V gene are SGDLS and YYNGEE. CDR3 sequence: CASSVGQWSSYNSPLHF. CDR3 nucleotides: TGTGCCAGCAGCGTAGGTCAGTGGAGCTCCTATAATTCACCCCTCCACTTT.

V usage is TRBV7-9 and J usage is TRBJ1-2; D unresolved. The V end was cut by 6 bases, the J end by 0 bases, with 8 bases between. The CDR3 is 13 amino acids. Germline CDR1 reads SEHNR; CDR2 reads FQNEAQ (reference sequence). The CDR3 loop reads CASSEQPNYGYTF. CDR3 coding DNA: TGTGCCAGCAGTGAGCAACCTAACTATGGCTACACCTTC.

J is TRBJ2-5 and V is TRBV6-1; perhaps TRBD2 as D (6 bases). CDR1 and CDR2 from the germline V gene are MNHNS and SASEGT. The CDR3 extends over 14 amino acids. Trimming stripped 2 bases from V and 4 bases from J, with 11 bases between. Here the CDR3 reads CASSELGSGETQYF. The CDR3 DNA follows: TGTGCCAGCAGTGAACTTGGTAGCGGAGAGACCCAGTACTTC.

V gene TRBV10-3 combines with J gene TRBJ2-5; 10 bases are shared with TRBD1. With V trimmed by 2 bases and J by 2 bases, 14 bases remained unmatched. Germline CDR1 is ENHRY and CDR2 is SYGVKD. CDR3 length equals 19 residues. Here the CDR3 DNA reads TGTGCCATCAGTGAGCCCTCGTTGGGACAGGGGAGATTACAAGAGACCCAGTACTTC. It yields the protein CAISEPSLGQGRLQETQYF.

The chain is built from TRBV12-5 and TRBJ2-6; D ambiguous. Germline loops: CDR1 LGHNT, CDR2 FRNRAP. This CDR3 has 15 amino acids. Trimming shortened V by 7 bases and J by 3 bases, and 13 bases separated the two germline ends. The CDR3 is CASVFDGIGANVLTF. CDR3 DNA sequence: TGTGCTAGTGTCTTCGATGGAATTGGGGCCAACGTCCTGACTTTC. Full variable domain (rest looked up from reference TRBV12-5 and TRBJ2-6): DARVTQTPRHKVTEMGQEVTMRCQPILGHNTVFWYRQTMMQGLELLAYFRNRAPLDDSGMPKDRFSAEMPDATLATLKIQPSEPRDSAVYFCASVFDGIGANVLTFGAGSRLTVL.

This rearrangement joins TRBV6-2 or TRBV6-3 to TRBJ2-7; D is unclear. CDR3 size: 14 residues. The ends were cut back, 6 bases at V and 6 bases at J, with 18 bases in the middle. Germline V gene sequence: CDR1 MNHEY, CDR2 SVGEGT. CDR3 DNA sequence: TGTGCCAGCAGCCTGTCTATCAAATACTCCGAGCAGTACTTC. Its translation: CASSLSIKYSEQYF.

This chain joins TRBV19 and TRBJ2-7; 10 bases agree with TRBD2. J lost 4 bases, V lost 6 bases, and 6 bases had no gene match. This CDR3 contains 14 residues. Germline values: CDR1 LNHDA, CDR2 SQIVND (reference sequence). The CDR3 reads CASSSSGRVYEQYF. For the CDR3, the DNA is TGTGCCAGTAGCTCTAGCGGGAGAGTGTACGAGCAGTACTTC.

The chain recombines TRBV7-9 with TRBJ2-7, with D unclear. The CDR3 sequence is 14 residues long. Per germline, CDR1 SEHNR and CDR2 FQNEAQ (reference sequence). Trimming removed 3 bases at V and 5 bases at J, with 14 bases between. The CDR3 bases are TGTGCCAGCAGCTTGGTCGGCAGTCACAACGAGCAGTACTTC. It yields the protein CASSLVGSHNEQYF.

The rearrangement joins TRBV6-5 to TRBJ1-1; D might be TRBD1 (5 bases). Trimming took 5 bases from V and 4 from J, leaving 14 bases between them. Germline CDR1 MNHEY, CDR2 SVGAGI. This CDR3 has 14 residues. The CDR3 region is CASSHKGLGTEAFF. The CDR3 nucleotides are TGTGCCAGCAGTCACAAGGGGCTTGGCACTGAAGCTTTCTTT.

This CDR3 is CASSLRGGAGANVLTF. In DNA, the CDR3 is TGTGCCAGCAGCTTAAGAGGGGGCGCTGGGGCCAACGTCCTGACTTTC. This sequence joins TRBV7-3 and TRBJ2-6; 7 bases fit TRBD1. Losses at the gene ends were 1 base for V and 2 bases for J; bases not matched to a gene: 2. CDR3 length equals 16 residues. The germline gives CDR1 SGHTA, CDR2 FQGTGA.

This clone showed up many times. This chain joins TRBV11-2 and TRBJ2-7; D remains unclear. The CDR3 covers 12 residues. The V end lost 0 bases, the J end lost 11 bases, and 11 bases lay between the germline ends. The V gene's germline CDR1 is SGHAT and CDR2 FQNNGV. CDR3 bases: TGTGCCAGCAGCTTAGAGGGCAGAATTGAGTACTTC. Amino acid sequence: CASSLEGRIEYF.

CDR3 sequence reads: CASTSAGSFSYNEQFF. CDR3 nucleotides: TGTGCCAGTACCTCAGCGGGATCCTTCTCCTACAATGAGCAGTTCTTC. This chain joins TRBV19 and TRBJ2-1; TRBD2 agrees at 7 bases. Per the germline V gene, CDR1 is LNHDA and CDR2 is SQIVND (reference sequence). V gave up 7 bases and J gave up 0 bases; unmatched junction bases: 9. The CDR3 spans 16 residues.

The chain links TRBV4-1 to TRBJ2-5, with D possibly TRBD1 on 6 matching bases. Per germline, CDR1 MGHRA and CDR2 YSYEKL. This CDR3 contains 15 residues. The V gene lost 3 bases and the J gene lost 4 bases, with 15 bases spanning the gap. As DNA, the CDR3 is TGCGCCAGCAGCCAGACCTCAGGGGATTTAGAGACCCAGTACTTC. Translated: CASSQTSGDLETQYF.

V is TRBV18 and J is TRBJ2-4, with D maybe TRBD1 (6 bases). There are 15 residues in the CDR3. Trimming shortened V by 3 bases and J by 6 bases, and 15 bases separated the two germline ends. Germline V CDR1 and CDR2: KGHSH, LQKENI. In nucleotides, the CDR3 is TGTGCCAGCTCACCCTTCTCATTACAGGGAAACATTCAGTACTTC. This codes for CASSPFSLQGNIQYF.